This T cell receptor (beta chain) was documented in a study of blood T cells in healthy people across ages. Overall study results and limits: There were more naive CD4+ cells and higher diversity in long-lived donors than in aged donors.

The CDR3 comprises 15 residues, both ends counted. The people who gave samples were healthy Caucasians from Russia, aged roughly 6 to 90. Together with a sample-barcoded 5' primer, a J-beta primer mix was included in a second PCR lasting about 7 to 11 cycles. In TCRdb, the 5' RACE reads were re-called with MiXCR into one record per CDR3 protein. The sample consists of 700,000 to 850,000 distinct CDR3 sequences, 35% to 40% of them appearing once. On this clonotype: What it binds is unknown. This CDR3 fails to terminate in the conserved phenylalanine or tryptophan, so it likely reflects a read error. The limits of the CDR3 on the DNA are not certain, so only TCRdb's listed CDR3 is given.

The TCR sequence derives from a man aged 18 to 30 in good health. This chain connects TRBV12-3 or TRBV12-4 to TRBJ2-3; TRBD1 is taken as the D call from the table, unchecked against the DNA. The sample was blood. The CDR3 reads CASSPGTGGTDTEYS.